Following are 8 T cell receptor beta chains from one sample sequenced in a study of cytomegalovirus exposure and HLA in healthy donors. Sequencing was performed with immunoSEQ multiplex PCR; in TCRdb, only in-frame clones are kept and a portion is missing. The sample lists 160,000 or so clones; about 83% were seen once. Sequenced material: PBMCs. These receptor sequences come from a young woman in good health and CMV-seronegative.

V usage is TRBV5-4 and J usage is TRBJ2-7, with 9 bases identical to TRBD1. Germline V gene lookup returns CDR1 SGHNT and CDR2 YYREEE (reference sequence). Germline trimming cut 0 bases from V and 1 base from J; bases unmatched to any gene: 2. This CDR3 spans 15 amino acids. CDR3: CASSLAGTGSYEQYF. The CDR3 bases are TGTGCCAGCAGCTTGGCCGGGACAGGGTCCTACGAGCAGTACTTC.

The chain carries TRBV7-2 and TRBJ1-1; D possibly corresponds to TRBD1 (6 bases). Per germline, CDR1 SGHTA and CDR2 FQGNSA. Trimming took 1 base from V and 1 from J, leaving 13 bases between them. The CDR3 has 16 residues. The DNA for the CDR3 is TGTGCCAGCAGCTTAGTAGGGACACCAAGGAACACTGAAGCTTTCTTT. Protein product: CASSLVGTPRNTEAFF.

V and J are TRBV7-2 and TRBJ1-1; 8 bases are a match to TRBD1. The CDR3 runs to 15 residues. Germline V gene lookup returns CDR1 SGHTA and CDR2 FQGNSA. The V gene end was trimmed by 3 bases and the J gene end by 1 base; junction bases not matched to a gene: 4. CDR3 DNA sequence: TGTGCCAGCAGCTTGACAGGGGTGTCGAACACTGAAGCTTTCTTT. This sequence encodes CASSLTGVSNTEAFF.

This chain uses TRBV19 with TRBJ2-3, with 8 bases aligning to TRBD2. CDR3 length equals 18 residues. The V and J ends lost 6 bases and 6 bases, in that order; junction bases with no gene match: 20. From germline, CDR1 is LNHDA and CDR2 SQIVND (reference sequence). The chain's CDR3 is CASSPTGPGAGAEDTQYF. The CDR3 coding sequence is TGTGCCAGTAGCCCTACGGGGCCGGGAGCGGGGGCCGAGGATACGCAGTATTTT. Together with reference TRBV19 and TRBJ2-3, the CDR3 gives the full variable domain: DGGITQSPKYLFRKEGQNVTLSCEQNLNHDAMYWYRQDPGQGLRLIYYSQIVNDFQKGDIAEGYSVSREKKESFPLTVTSAQKNPTAFYLCASSPTGPGAGAEDTQYFGPGTRLTVL.

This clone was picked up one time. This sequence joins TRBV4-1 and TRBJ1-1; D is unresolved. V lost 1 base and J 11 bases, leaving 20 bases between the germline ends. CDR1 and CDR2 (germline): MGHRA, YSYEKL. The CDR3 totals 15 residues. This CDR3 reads CASSQVEFMVGYAFF. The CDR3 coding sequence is TGCGCCAGCAGCCAAGTGGAGTTTATGGTGGGTTACGCTTTCTTT.

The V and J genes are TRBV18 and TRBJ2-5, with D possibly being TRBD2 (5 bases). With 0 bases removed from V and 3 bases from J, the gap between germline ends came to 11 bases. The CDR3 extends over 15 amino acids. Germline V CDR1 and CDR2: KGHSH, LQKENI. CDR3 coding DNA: TGTGCCAGCTCACCACCGCCGGGATTAAAAGAGACCCAGTACTTC. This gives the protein CASSPPPGLKETQYF.

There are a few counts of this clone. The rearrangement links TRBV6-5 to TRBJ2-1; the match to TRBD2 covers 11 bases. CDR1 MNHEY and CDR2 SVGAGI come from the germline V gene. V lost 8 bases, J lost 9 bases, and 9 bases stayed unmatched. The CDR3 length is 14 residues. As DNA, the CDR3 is TGTGCCAGCTACAGACTAGCGGGGAACGGTGAGCAGTTCTTC. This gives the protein CASYRLAGNGEQFF.

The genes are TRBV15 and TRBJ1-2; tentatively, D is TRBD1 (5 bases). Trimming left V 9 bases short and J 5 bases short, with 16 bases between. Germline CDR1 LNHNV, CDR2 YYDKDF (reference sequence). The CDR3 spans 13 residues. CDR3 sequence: CATQRGPGYGYTF. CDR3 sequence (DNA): TGTGCCACACAGCGGGGCCCCGGATATGGCTACACCTTC.